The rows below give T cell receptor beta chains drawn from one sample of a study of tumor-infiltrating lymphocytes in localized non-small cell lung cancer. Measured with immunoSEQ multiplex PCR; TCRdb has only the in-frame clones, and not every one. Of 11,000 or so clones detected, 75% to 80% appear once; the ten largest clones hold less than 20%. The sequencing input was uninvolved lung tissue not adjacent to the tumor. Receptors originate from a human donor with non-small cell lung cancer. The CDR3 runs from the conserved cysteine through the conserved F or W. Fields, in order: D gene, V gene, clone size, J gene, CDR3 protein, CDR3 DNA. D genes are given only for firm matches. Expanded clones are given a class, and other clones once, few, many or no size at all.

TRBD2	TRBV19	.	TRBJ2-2	CASKLRRLAGDYTGELFF	TGTGCCAGTAAACTGAGACGGTTAGCGGGAGACTACACCGGGGAGCTGTTTTTT
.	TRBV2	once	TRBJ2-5	CASKFQETQYF	TGTGCCAGCAAGTTTCAAGAGACCCAGTACTTC
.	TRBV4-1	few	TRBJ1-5	CASSQDPHPLVDQPQHF	TGCGCCAGCAGCCAAGACCCTCATCCGTTGGTGGATCAGCCCCAGCATTTT
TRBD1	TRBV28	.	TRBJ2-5	CASSFPDLDRAHETQYF	TGTGCCAGCAGTTTCCCCGACCTGGACAGGGCTCACGAGACCCAGTACTTC
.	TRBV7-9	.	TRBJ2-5	CASSLDPRVQKETQYF	TGTGCCAGCAGCTTGGATCCCCGAGTCCAAAAAGAGACCCAGTACTTC
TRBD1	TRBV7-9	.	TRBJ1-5	CASSAGTGHNQPQHF	TGTGCCAGCAGCGCAGGGACAGGGCACAATCAGCCCCAGCATTTT
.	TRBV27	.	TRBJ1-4	CASRGHINEKLFF	TGTGCCAGCAGGGGACACATTAATGAAAAACTGTTTTTT
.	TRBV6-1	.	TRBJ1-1	CASSEPAHPSNTEAFF	TGTGCCAGCAGTGAACCCGCACACCCCTCGAACACTGAAGCTTTCTTT
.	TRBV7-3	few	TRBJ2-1	CASSLGPSSSYNEQFF	TGTGCCAGCAGCTTGGGACCATCGAGCTCCTACAATGAGCAGTTCTTC
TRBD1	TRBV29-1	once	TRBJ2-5	CSGKTGGETQYF	TGCAGCGGTAAAACAGGGGGTGAGACCCAGTACTTC
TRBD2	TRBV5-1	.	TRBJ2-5	CASSYEGASGGETQYF	TGCGCCAGCAGCTACGAAGGTGCTAGCGGGGGAGAGACCCAGTACTTC
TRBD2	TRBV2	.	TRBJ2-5	CASRQGGTSGETQYF	TGTGCCAGCCGACAGGGTGGGACTAGCGGGGAGACCCAGTACTTC
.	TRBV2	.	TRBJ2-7	CASSLTSEYF	TGTGCCAGCAGTTTGACATCGGAGTACTTC
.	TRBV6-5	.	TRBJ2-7	CASSYLGDYEQYF	TGTGCCAGCAGTTACTTGGGGGACTACGAGCAGTACTTC
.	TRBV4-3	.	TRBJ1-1	CASSQVRNTEAFF	TGCGCCAGCAGCCAAGTGAGGAACACTGAAGCTTTCTTT
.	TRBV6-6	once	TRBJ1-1	CASSYSQGLTEAFF	TGTGCCAGCAGTTACTCGCAGGGGTTGACTGAAGCTTTCTTT
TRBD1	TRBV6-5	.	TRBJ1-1	CASSPNGDRVTFF	TGTGCCAGCAGCCCCAATGGGGACAGGGTAACTTTCTTT
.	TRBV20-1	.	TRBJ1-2	CSAKGNYGYTF	TGCAGTGCTAAAGGGAACTATGGCTACACCTTC
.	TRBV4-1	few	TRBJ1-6	CASSQGRPLGGSPLHF	TGCGCCAGCAGCCAAGGGAGGCCCCTCGGGGGTTCACCCCTCCACTTT
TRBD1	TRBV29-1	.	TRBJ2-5	CSVMTGSETQYF	TGCAGCGTCATGACAGGGAGTGAGACCCAGTACTTC
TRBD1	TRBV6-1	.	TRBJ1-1	CASRRTGPIAEAFF	TGTGCCAGCAGAAGGACAGGTCCGATCGCTGAAGCTTTCTTT
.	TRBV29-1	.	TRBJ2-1	CSVGLGGNEQFF	TGCAGCGTTGGGCTAGGAGGCAATGAGCAGTTCTTC
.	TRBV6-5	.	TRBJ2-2	CASSYSQPNTGELFF	TGTGCCAGCAGTTACTCACAGCCAAACACCGGGGAGCTGTTTTTT
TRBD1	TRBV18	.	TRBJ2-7	CASSLNRGDHEYF	TGTGCCAGCTCACTAAACAGGGGGGATCACGAGTACTTC
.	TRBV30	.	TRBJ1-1	CAWTAGIEAFF	TGTGCCTGGACCGCCGGAATTGAAGCTTTCTTT
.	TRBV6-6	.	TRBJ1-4	CASRTTRSEKLFF	TGTGCCAGCAGAACGACCCGTTCTGAAAAACTGTTTTTT
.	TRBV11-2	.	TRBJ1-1	CASSLGVRGTEAFF	TGTGCCAGCAGCTTAGGGGTCAGGGGAACTGAAGCTTTCTTT
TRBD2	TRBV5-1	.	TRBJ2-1	CASSFPPSGSPNEQFF	TGCGCCAGCAGCTTCCCCCCCAGCGGGAGTCCGAATGAGCAGTTCTTC
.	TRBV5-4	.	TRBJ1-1	CASIQDTEAFF	TGTGCCAGCATTCAGGACACTGAAGCTTTCTTT
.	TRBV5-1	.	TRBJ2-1	CASSSGPVYNEQFF	TGCGCCAGCAGTTCTGGTCCGGTTTACAATGAGCAGTTCTTC
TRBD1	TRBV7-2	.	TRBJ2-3	CASSPGGWTGDLTDTQYF	TGTGCCAGCAGCCCCGGCGGGTGGACAGGGGATCTCACAGATACGCAGTATTTT
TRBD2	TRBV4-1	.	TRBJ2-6	CASSHVGLADISGANVLTF	TGCGCCAGCAGCCACGTCGGACTAGCGGATATTTCTGGGGCCAACGTCCTGACTTTC
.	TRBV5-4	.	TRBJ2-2	CASSRGANTGELFF	TGTGCCAGCAGCAGGGGGGCGAACACCGGGGAGCTGTTTTTT
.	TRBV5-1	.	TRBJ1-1	CASSLNAGMNTEAFF	TGCGCCAGCAGCTTGAACGCAGGGATGAACACTGAAGCTTTCTTT
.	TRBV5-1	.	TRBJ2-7	CASSPGYSSSSYEQYF	TGCGCCAGCAGCCCGGGATATTCGTCGAGCTCCTACGAGCAGTACTTC
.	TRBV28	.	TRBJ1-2	CATSPRALYGYTF	TGTGCCACTAGTCCCCGCGCCTTATATGGCTACACCTTC
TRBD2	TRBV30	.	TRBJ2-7	CAWSKTSQNYEQYF	TGTGCCTGGAGCAAGACTAGCCAGAACTACGAGCAGTACTTC
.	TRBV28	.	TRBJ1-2	CASSFGRGGNYGYTF	TGTGCCAGCAGTTTTGGGAGGGGGGGAAACTATGGCTACACCTTC
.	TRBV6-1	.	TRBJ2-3	CASRLRRGPTNTQYF	TGTGCCAGCCGACTGCGGCGGGGCCCCACGAATACGCAGTATTTT
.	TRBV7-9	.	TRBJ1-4	CASSLAGTNEKLFF	TGTGCCAGCAGCTTAGCAGGGACTAATGAAAAACTGTTTTTT
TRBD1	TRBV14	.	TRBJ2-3	CASSPRDSWIEDTQYF	TGTGCCAGCAGCCCACGGGACAGTTGGATCGAGGATACGCAGTATTTT
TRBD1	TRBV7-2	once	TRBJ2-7	CASTKQWTGGDEQYF	TGTGCCAGCACCAAGCAGTGGACAGGGGGGGACGAGCAGTACTTC
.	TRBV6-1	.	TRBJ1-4	CASSERGAATNEKLFF	TGTGCCAGCAGTGAGAGGGGGGCCGCTACTAATGAAAAACTGTTTTTT
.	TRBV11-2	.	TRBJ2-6	CASSLYRVGVTGANVLTF	TGTGCCAGCAGCCTCTACCGAGTAGGGGTTACTGGGGCCAACGTCCTGACTTTC
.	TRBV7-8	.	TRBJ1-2	CASSPQGYNYGYTF	TGTGCCAGCAGCCCCCAGGGGTACAACTATGGCTACACCTTC
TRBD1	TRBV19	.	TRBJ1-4	CASQKGQGGEKLFF	TGTGCCAGCCAAAAAGGACAGGGAGGTGAAAAACTGTTTTTT
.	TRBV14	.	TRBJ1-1	CASSLYAGESEAFF	TGTGCCAGCAGCCTATACGCAGGGGAATCTGAAGCTTTCTTT
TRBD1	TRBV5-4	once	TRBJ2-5	CASSLGGQGWETQYF	TGTGCCAGCAGCTTGGGCGGACAGGGGTGGGAGACCCAGTACTTC
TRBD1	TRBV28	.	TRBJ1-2	CASGTGGMIGYTF	TGTGCCAGCGGGACAGGGGGAATGATCGGCTACACCTTC
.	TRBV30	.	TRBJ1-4	CACNSWGSEKLFF	TGTGCCTGTAACAGTTGGGGCAGTGAAAAACTGTTTTTT
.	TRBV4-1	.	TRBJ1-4	CASSQKLKGLRNEKLFF	TGCGCCAGCAGCCAAAAACTTAAGGGACTGAGGAATGAAAAACTGTTTTTT
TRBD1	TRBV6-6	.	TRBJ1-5	CASKGGTGGRPQHF	TGTGCCAGCAAGGGGGGGACAGGGGGGAGGCCCCAGCATTTT
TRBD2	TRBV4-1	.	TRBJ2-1	CASSRTSGRAGNEQFF	TGCGCCAGCAGCCGCACTAGCGGGAGGGCCGGCAATGAGCAGTTCTTC